This entry lists 14 T cell receptor beta chains sequenced from one sample in a study of blood T cell repertoires in COVID-19. The data were produced by immunoSEQ multiplex PCR, yet TCRdb's version contains in-frame clones alone and is incomplete. The sample yields about 220,000 clones, roughly 85% seen once. Specimen: peripheral blood. These receptor sequences come from a woman aged 65 to 85 with COVID-19, enrolled during active disease.

The CDR3 loop reads CASAPASPWVGGRSPYEQYF. CDR3 sequence (DNA): TGTGCCAGCGCTCCAGCCAGCCCGTGGGTCGGCGGGAGGAGCCCCTACGAGCAGTACTTC. V and J are TRBV27 and TRBJ2-7; 8 positions match TRBD2. CDR3 size: 20 residues. Looked up from germline, CDR1 is MNHEY and CDR2 is SMNVEV (reference sequence). Trimming at V came to 8 bases and at J to 2 bases, leaving 26 bases not matched to a gene.

This sequence joins TRBV27 and TRBJ1-1; TRBD1 agrees at 8 bases. After removal of 6 bases from V and 1 base from J, the junction contained 4 bases not matched to a gene. Germline assignment: CDR1 MNHEY and CDR2 SMNVEV (reference sequence). This CDR3 spans 14 amino acids. This chain's CDR3 is CASRLQGGNTEAFF. CDR3 nucleotides: TGTGCCAGCAGGTTACAGGGGGGGAACACTGAAGCTTTCTTT.

The CDR3 nucleotides read TGTGCCAGCAGTATAGACAGGGGGCCAGAACAGCCCCAGCATTTT. This translates into CASSIDRGPEQPQHF. The chain recombines TRBV2 with TRBJ1-5; 10 bases match TRBD1. This CDR3 comprises 15 residues. CDR1 and CDR2 from the germline V gene are SNHLY and FYNNEI. The V and J ends lost 5 bases and 7 bases, in that order; junction bases with no gene match: 8.

The chain has TRBV3-1 (or the pseudogene TRBV3-2) and TRBJ2-4, with 9 nucleotides matching TRBD1. CDR1 and CDR2 (germline): LGHDT, YNNKEL (reference sequence). The CDR3 loop spans 16 amino acids. Germline trimming cut 4 bases from V and 11 bases from J; bases unmatched to any gene: 15. The CDR3 sequence: CASSRKPGQGIAVQYF. CDR3 in DNA: TGTGCCAGCAGCCGTAAACCGGGACAGGGTATAGCGGTTCAGTACTTC.

This clone was observed a few times. V and J are TRBV19 and TRBJ1-6, with 7 bases lining up with TRBD1. This CDR3 comprises 14 residues. Germline CDR1 LNHDA, CDR2 SQIVND (reference sequence). V lost 2 bases, J lost 9 bases, and 4 bases stayed unmatched. CDR3 in DNA: TGTGCCAGTAGTATAAGGGGGCTTGGTTCACCCCTCCACTTT. Amino acid sequence: CASSIRGLGSPLHF.

The gene calls are TRBV7-2 and TRBJ2-7, with 11 bases lining up with TRBD2. This CDR3 is built from 16 residues. Germline CDR1 reads SGHTA; CDR2 reads FQGNSA. Trimming at V came to 5 bases and at J to 4 bases, leaving 10 bases not matched to a gene. Written as DNA, the CDR3 is TGTGCCAGCAGCGTATATAGCGGGGGGGCGCGGTACGAGCAGTACTTC. Translation: CASSVYSGGARYEQYF.

CDR3: CASSKGTDINYGYTF. The CDR3 bases are TGTGCCAGCAGCAAAGGGACAGATATTAACTATGGCTACACCTTC. This chain joins TRBV7-9 and TRBJ1-2; 7 bases fit TRBD1. This CDR3 has 15 amino acids. The V gene's germline CDR1 is SEHNR and CDR2 FQNEAQ (reference sequence). The junction had 7 bases not matched to a gene; V was cut back by 5 bases and J by 1 base.

The chain joins TRBV4-1 to TRBJ2-1; the D gene is possibly TRBD1 (6 bases). V lost 3 bases and J 0 bases, leaving 12 bases between the germline ends. Germline loops: CDR1 MGHRA, CDR2 YSYEKL. The CDR3 is 16 amino acids. The CDR3 DNA reads TGCGCCAGCAGCCAGGACGGGACATACTCCTACAATGAGCAGTTCTTC. This sequence encodes CASSQDGTYSYNEQFF.

This chain links TRBV18 with TRBJ1-1; 9 bases match TRBD1. CDR1 and CDR2 from the germline V gene are KGHSH and LQKENI. V gave up 2 bases and J gave up 4 bases; unmatched junction bases: 8. There are 16 residues in the CDR3. The CDR3 DNA reads TGTGCCAGCTCACCATGGGGAGACAGGGGGACCACTGAAGCTTTCTTT. Translated: CASSPWGDRGTTEAFF. Drawing the rest from reference TRBV18 and TRBJ1-1, the complete variable domain is NAGVMQNPRHLVRRRGQEARLRCSPMKGHSHVYWYRQLPEEGLKFMVYLQKENIIDESGMPKERFSAEFPKEGPSILRIQQVVRGDSAAYFCASSPWGDRGTTEAFFGQGTRLTVV.

This clone has just one count. The CDR3 nucleotides read TGTGCCAGCAGCTCCCGGACAGGGGCGGGCTACACCTTC. It encodes CASSSRTGAGYTF. The V gene is TRBV5-5, the J gene TRBJ1-2; 9 nucleotides match TRBD1. Looked up from germline, CDR1 is SGHKS and CDR2 is YYEKEE (reference sequence). There are 13 residues in the CDR3. V gave up 3 bases and J gave up 8 bases; unmatched junction bases: 5.

The chain joins TRBV5-1 to TRBJ2-3; 8 bases match TRBD1. CDR1 and CDR2 (germline): SGHRS, YFSETQ. The CDR3 extends over 15 amino acids. V gave up 4 bases and J gave up 1 base; unmatched junction bases: 5. The chain's CDR3 is CASSPGQAGTDTQYF. CDR3 DNA sequence: TGCGCCAGCAGCCCGGGACAGGCCGGCACAGATACGCAGTATTTT.

The J gene is TRBJ2-3, the V gene TRBV5-1, with 11 positions matching TRBD2. CDR3 length: 17 residues. Germline V gene sequence: CDR1 SGHRS, CDR2 YFSETQ. With V trimmed by 1 base and J by 1 base, 5 bases remained unmatched. CDR3 DNA: TGCGCCAGCAGCTTGTCCACTAGCGGGGGAGGCACAGATACGCAGTATTTT. This encodes CASSLSTSGGGTDTQYF.

The chain joins TRBV7-2 to TRBJ1-1, with 9 bases matching TRBD1. From germline, CDR1 is SGHTA and CDR2 FQGNSA. The length of the CDR3 is 13 residues. The J segment lost 4 bases and the V segment lost 7 bases, leaving 4 bases of the junction unmatched. CDR3 bases: TGTGCCAGCATCAGACAGGGGGGCACTGAAGCTTTCTTT. Protein sequence: CASIRQGGTEAFF.

This sequence joins TRBV7-3 and TRBJ1-2; 8 bases align to TRBD1. The germline V gene has CDR1 SGHTA and CDR2 FQGTGA. The CDR3 loop spans 14 amino acids. J was trimmed by 2 bases and V by 5 bases; bases with no gene match: 4. For the CDR3, the DNA is TGTGCCAGCAGCCTAGGACAGGGCAACTATGGCTACACCTTC. Translation: CASSLGQGNYGYTF.